This TCR beta chain is from a study of shared clonotypes between healthy human individuals. General study results and limits: Estimated clonotype richness was generally higher in naive than memory subsets. Sampling was confined to blood; repertoires within tissues likely differ.

In the case of this clone: Its antigen is not known.

Naivety among CD8 cells was defined by CD45RO negativity and positive CCR7 selection, thereby excluding terminally differentiated effector memory CD45RA+ cells. Trimming shortened V by 4 bases and J by 1 base, and 11 bases separated the two germline ends. From germline, CDR1 is SGDLS and CDR2 YYNGEE. CDR3 length equals 14 residues. This table comes from immunoSEQ multiplex PCR, and its TCRdb copy is limited to in-frame clones, with some not included. The sample carries about 2.2 million clones, 85% to 95% recorded once. This TCR derives from a man in his late teens or twenties in good health. Some clones in this sample may be carry-over from other donors' samples. The sequencing input was naive CD8+ T cells from PBMCs. The chain carries TRBV9 and TRBJ2-5; D perhaps matches TRBD2 (5 bases). The CDR3 nucleotides read TGTGCCAGCAGCACCGGACTCGGCCAAGAGACCCAGTACTTC. Amino acids: CASSTGLGQETQYF.